The rows below give T cell receptor beta chains drawn from one sample of a study of cytomegalovirus exposure and HLA in healthy donors. Some clones are missing from TCRdb's copy, which holds only in-frame ones; the method was immunoSEQ multiplex PCR. The sample shows nearly 110,000 clones, about four fifths of them seen only once. Sequenced input: PBMCs. These receptors all come from a man between 25 and 39 years old in good health and CMV-seropositive. Each CDR3 is given with its conserved first and last residue. Each record gives: clone size, D gene, V gene, J gene, CDR3 DNA, CDR3 protein. D genes are given only for firm matches. Clone size is not always given. Where it is, it says once, few, many or a class for expanded clones.

>NA|NA|TRBV9|TRBJ2-5
TGTGCCAGCAGCGTAGCTGCGGGGGCGTACCAAGAGACCCAGTACTTC
CASSVAAGAYQETQYF
>NA|NA|TRBV29-1|TRBJ2-4
TGCAGCGTCCTCCAGGGGGGTAAAAACAGTCAGTACTTC
CSVLQGGKNSQYF
>NA|NA|TRBV7-9|TRBJ1-4
TGTTCCAGCAGCTTACGAGGGAATGATGAAAAACTGTTTTTT
CSSSLRGNDEKLFF
>NA|NA|TRBV27|TRBJ2-1
TGTGCCAGCAACTTCCAGGACAGGGAGGGCAATGAGCAGTTCTTC
CASNFQDREGNEQFF
>once|NA|TRBV6-5|TRBJ1-1
TGTGCCAGCAGTTCGCCGGGACAACTAATGAACACTGAAGCTTTCTTT
CASSSPGQLMNTEAFF
>NA|NA|TRBV19|TRBJ1-1
TGTGCCAGCATCCCGGGGGATTTCGCTGAAGCTTTCTTT
CASIPGDFAEAFF
>NA|TRBD2|TRBV5-4|TRBJ2-7
TGTGCCAGCAGACTATCTAGCGGGGGGGCGGAAGAGCAGTACTTC
CASRLSSGGAEEQYF
>NA|TRBD1|TRBV11-2|TRBJ1-5
TGTGCCAGCAGCCAAACAGGGGGTACATATCAGCCCCAGCATTTT
CASSQTGGTYQPQHF
>NA|NA|TRBV18|TRBJ1-2
TGTGCCAGCTCACCGCAGGGAGACAGGATCTATGGCTACACCTTC
CASSPQGDRIYGYTF
>few|NA|TRBV19|TRBJ2-3
TGTGCCATTAGAACAGGGTCGGATACGCAGTATTTT
CAIRTGSDTQYF
>NA|NA|TRBV4-1|TRBJ1-3
TGCGCCAGCAGCCAAGATCCGGGCTCTGGAAACACCATATATTTT
CASSQDPGSGNTIYF
>NA|NA|TRBV28|TRBJ2-5
TGTGCCAGCAGTTTAGCGGGGTTCCAAGAGACCCAGTACTTC
CASSLAGFQETQYF
>NA|NA|TRBV7-9|TRBJ2-7
TGTTCCAGCAGCGGGACAGGTACGTCCTACGAGCAGTACTTC
CSSSGTGTSYEQYF
>NA|NA|TRBV21-1|TRBJ2-1
TGTGCCAGCAGCAAAGCAAATACGGCTAGCTTGTGGAATGAGCAGTTCTTC
CASSKANTASLWNEQFF
>NA|TRBD1|TRBV7-2|TRBJ1-5
TGTGCCAGCAGCGAATCTCCCGGGACAGGGGATCGGCCCCAGCATTTT
CASSESPGTGDRPQHF
>NA|NA|TRBV10-1|TRBJ2-5
TGCGCCAGCAGTGAATTTGGCGGGTCACCCGTCGGCCAGTACTTC
CASSEFGGSPVGQYF
>few|NA|TRBV4-1|TRBJ1-5
TGCGCCAGCAGCCCCTCGGGTGGACAGTTCAATCAGCCCCAGCATTTT
CASSPSGGQFNQPQHF
>NA|NA|TRBV12-5|TRBJ1-6
TGTGCTAGTGGTTTGGACAGGGTAGTTAATTCACCCCTCCACTTT
CASGLDRVVNSPLHF
>NA|TRBD2|TRBV30|TRBJ2-7
TGTGCCTGGAGTGTATCGGGGGGGGACTACGAGCAGTACTTC
CAWSVSGGDYEQYF
>NA|TRBD2|TRBV6-1|TRBJ2-5
TGTGCCAGCAGTCTCGCTGGGGCGGGAGGAGAGACCCAGTACTTC
CASSLAGAGGETQYF
>NA|NA|TRBV9|TRBJ1-1
TGTGCCAGCAGCCGAAAGACAGACATGAACACTGAAGCTTTCTTT
CASSRKTDMNTEAFF
>NA|TRBD1|TRBV27|TRBJ1-2
TGTGCCAGCAGTTTACAAGTGACAGGGTTATATGGCTACACCTTC
CASSLQVTGLYGYTF
>once|TRBD1|TRBV5-1|TRBJ1-2
TGCGCCAGCACGCTTTCCACAGGGGCGGTGGGTGGCTACACCTTC
CASTLSTGAVGGYTF
>NA|TRBD1|TRBV7-9|TRBJ2-2
TGTTCCAGCAGCCCTGGGACAGTCGGGGAGCTGTTTTTT
CSSSPGTVGELFF
>NA|TRBD2|TRBV19|TRBJ2-7
TGTGCCAGTAGTCCGGGACTAGCGGGGGACTACGAGCAGTACTTC
CASSPGLAGDYEQYF
>NA|TRBD1|TRBV4-1|TRBJ1-1
TGCGCCAGCAGCCAGTTACAGGGGGGCAACACTGAAGCTTTCTTT
CASSQLQGGNTEAFF
>NA|TRBD1|TRBV7-9|TRBJ1-4
TGTGCCAGCAGCTTAGGTTCCAGGGGGAATGAAAAACTGTTTTTT
CASSLGSRGNEKLFF
>NA|TRBD1|TRBV10-2|TRBJ2-1
TGCGCCAGCAGTGAGTCTCAGGGGGCGGCATACAATGAGCAGTTCTTC
CASSESQGAAYNEQFF
>NA|NA|TRBV7-2|TRBJ1-3
TGTGCCAGCAGCTTTAGCACCTACTCTGGAAACACCATATATTTT
CASSFSTYSGNTIYF
>NA|NA|TRBV6-1|TRBJ1-5
TGTGCCAGCAGCCCGGGTGCGGGAGGTGATCAGCCCCAGCATTTT
CASSPGAGGDQPQHF
>NA|NA|TRBV6-1|TRBJ1-3
TGTGCCAGCAGGAGGCATTACTCTGGAAACACCATATATTTT
CASRRHYSGNTIYF
>NA|NA|TRBV14|TRBJ1-2
TGTGCCAGCAGCCAAGATCCGGGGGGCGCTAACTATGGCTACACCTTC
CASSQDPGGANYGYTF
>NA|TRBD2|TRBV5-4|TRBJ2-1
TGTGCCAGCAGCTTGGCCCTTAGCGGGGGTGCCGGCAATGAGCAGTTCTTC
CASSLALSGGAGNEQFF
>NA|TRBD2|TRBV7-8|TRBJ2-7
TGTGCCAGCAGCCACCTTCGCGGGGGGGCGGACGAGCAGTACTTC
CASSHLRGGADEQYF
>few|TRBD2|TRBV6-4|TRBJ2-3
TGTGCCAGCAGTGACGCGGCGGGGGAGAGCACAGATACGCAGTATTTT
CASSDAAGESTDTQYF
>once|NA|TRBV6-5|TRBJ1-1
TGTGCCAGCAGCCCAACTCCGGGACAAGGAACTGAAGCTTTCTTT
CASSPTPGQGTEAFF
>once|TRBD2|TRBV6-5|TRBJ2-2
TGTGCCAGCAGTTACTCTAGCGGGGTGTCCGGGGAGCTGTTTTTT
CASSYSSGVSGELFF
>few|TRBD1|TRBV10-3|TRBJ2-3
TGTGCCATCAGTGAGCCGGGACAGGGCCCGGATACGCAGTATTTT
CAISEPGQGPDTQYF
>NA|NA|TRBV6-5|TRBJ1-2
TGTGCCAGCAGACTTGGACAAAACTATGGCTACACCTTC
CASRLGQNYGYTF
>NA|NA|TRBV19|TRBJ2-7
TGTGCCAGTAGCGATCAGGGCTCCCACGAGCAGTACTTC
CASSDQGSHEQYF
>few|TRBD1|TRBV19|TRBJ2-1
TGTGCCAGTAGTATAGAGACAGGGGGCCCGTTTAGGAATGAGCAGTTCTTC
CASSIETGGPFRNEQFF
>NA|NA|TRBV6-5|TRBJ1-1
TGTGCCAGCAGCCGGGGGACGCAAAACACTGAAGCTTTCTTT
CASSRGTQNTEAFF
>NA|NA|TRBV29-1|TRBJ1-2
TGCAGCGTTGGGGAGAGCTATGGCTACACCTTC
CSVGESYGYTF
>NA|TRBD1|TRBV4-2|TRBJ1-3
TGTGCCAGCAGCCAATTACAGGGGGCGTTCGGAACTGGAAACACCATATATTTT
CASSQLQGAFGTGNTIYF
>NA|NA|TRBV15|TRBJ1-1
TGTGCCACCAGCAGAGCACTTCCGGGGAACACTGAAGCTTTCTTT
CATSRALPGNTEAFF
>NA|NA|TRBV30|TRBJ1-1
TGTGCCTGGATGACAGCCCTTAACACTGAAGCTTTCTTT
CAWMTALNTEAFF
>NA|NA|TRBV9|TRBJ2-3
TGTGCCAGCAGCGTAGCCCTGTCCACAGATACGCAGTATTTT
CASSVALSTDTQYF
>NA|NA|TRBV20-1|TRBJ1-2
TGCAGTGCTAGAGGGGCAGGCTACACCTTC
CSARGAGYTF
>NA|TRBD2|TRBV30|TRBJ2-7
TGTGCCTGGAGTGTAGGTAGGACTAGCGGCTCGCCCTACGAGCAGTACTTC
CAWSVGRTSGSPYEQYF
>NA|TRBD2|TRBV2|TRBJ2-1
TGTGCCAGCAGGCCGGGACTAGCGGGGGGGCTCTACAATGAGCAGTTCTTC
CASRPGLAGGLYNEQFF
>few|NA|TRBV29-1|TRBJ1-3
TGCAGCGTTGTGCGGGGGGCTGGAAACACCATATATTTT
CSVVRGAGNTIYF
>NA|TRBD2|TRBV9|TRBJ2-7
TGTGCCAGCAGCGTAACTAGCGGGGGGCTTAGCTCCTACGAGCAGTACTTC
CASSVTSGGLSSYEQYF
>NA|NA|TRBV2|TRBJ1-1
TGTGCCAGCAGCAACCGACTCCACACTGAAGCTTTCTTT
CASSNRLHTEAFF
>once|NA|TRBV9|TRBJ2-1
TGTGCCAGCAGCGAATCTAGTAGCTCCTACAATGAGCAGTTCTTC
CASSESSSSYNEQFF
>once|NA|TRBV27|TRBJ1-1
TGTGCCAGCAGTCCAACACATCTTACAGGGAGCACTGAAGCTTTCTTT
CASSPTHLTGSTEAFF
>few|NA|TRBV7-2|TRBJ2-3
TGTGCCAGCAGCTTCGGGTTGGGGGCGGTAGATACGCAGTATTTT
CASSFGLGAVDTQYF
>NA|NA|TRBV19|TRBJ2-3
TGTGCCAGTACAATCCCGGGGGATCCCCCAGATACGCAGTATTTT
CASTIPGDPPDTQYF
>NA|TRBD1|TRBV11-3|TRBJ2-1
TGTGCCAGCAGCTCGCTCCCGGGACAGGGTGGAAATGAGCAGTTCTTC
CASSSLPGQGGNEQFF
>once|NA|TRBV30|TRBJ1-1
TGTGCCTGGAGTGTAGGAGTTAACACTGAAGCTTTCTTT
CAWSVGVNTEAFF
>NA|NA|TRBV6-1|TRBJ2-5
TGTGCCAGCAACCGGGGAGGACAAGAGACCCAGTACTTC
CASNRGGQETQYF